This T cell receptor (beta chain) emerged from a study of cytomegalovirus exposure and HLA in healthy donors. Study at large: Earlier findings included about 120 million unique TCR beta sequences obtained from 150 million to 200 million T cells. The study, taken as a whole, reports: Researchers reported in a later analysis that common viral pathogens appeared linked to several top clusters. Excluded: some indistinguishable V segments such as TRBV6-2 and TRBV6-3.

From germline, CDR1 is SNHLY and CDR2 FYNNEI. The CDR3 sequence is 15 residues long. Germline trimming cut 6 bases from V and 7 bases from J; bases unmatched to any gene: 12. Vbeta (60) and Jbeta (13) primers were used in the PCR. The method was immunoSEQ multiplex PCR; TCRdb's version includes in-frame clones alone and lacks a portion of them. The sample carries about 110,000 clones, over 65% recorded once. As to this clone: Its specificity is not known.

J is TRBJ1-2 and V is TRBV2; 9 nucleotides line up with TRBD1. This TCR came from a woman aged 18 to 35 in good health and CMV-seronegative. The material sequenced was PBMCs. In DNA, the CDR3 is TGTGCCAGCAGCTTGAGTACAGGGGGCAATGGTGGCTACACCTTC. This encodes CASSLSTGGNGGYTF.